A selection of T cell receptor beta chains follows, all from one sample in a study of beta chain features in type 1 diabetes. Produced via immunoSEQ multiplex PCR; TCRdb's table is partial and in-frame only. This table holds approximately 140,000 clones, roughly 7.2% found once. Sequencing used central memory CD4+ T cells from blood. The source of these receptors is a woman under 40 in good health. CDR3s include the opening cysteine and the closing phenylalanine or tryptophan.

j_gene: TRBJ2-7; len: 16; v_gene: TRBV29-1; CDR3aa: CSVGGTSGRATDEQYF
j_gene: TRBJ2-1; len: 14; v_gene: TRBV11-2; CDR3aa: CASSLLHGKDEQFF
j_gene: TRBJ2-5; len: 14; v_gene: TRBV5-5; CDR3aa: CASSSGPGRETQYF
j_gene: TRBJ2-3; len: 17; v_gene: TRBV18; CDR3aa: CASSPSAEGWGSDTQYF
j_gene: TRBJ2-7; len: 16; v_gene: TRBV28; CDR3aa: CASSLLGTSGSWEQYF
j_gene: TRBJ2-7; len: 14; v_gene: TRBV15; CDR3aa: CATSRSTGAYEQYF
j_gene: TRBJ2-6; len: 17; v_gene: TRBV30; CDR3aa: CAWQVGQRFSGANVLTF
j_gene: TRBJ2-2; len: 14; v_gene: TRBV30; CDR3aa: CARSGTANTGELFF
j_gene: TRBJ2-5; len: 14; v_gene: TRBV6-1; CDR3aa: CATSLGLAGETQYF
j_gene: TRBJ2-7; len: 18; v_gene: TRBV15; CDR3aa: CATSRKTSGRAYSYEQYF
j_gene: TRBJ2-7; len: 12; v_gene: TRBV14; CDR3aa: CASSQGLYEQYF
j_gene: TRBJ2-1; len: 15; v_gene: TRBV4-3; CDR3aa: CASSRAGGSYNEQFF
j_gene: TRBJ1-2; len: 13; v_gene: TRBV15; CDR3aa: CATSTGTNYGYTF
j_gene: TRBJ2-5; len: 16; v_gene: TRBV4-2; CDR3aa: CASSRSTLATQETQYF
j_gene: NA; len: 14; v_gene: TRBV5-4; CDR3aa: CASSLVLGSYEQYF
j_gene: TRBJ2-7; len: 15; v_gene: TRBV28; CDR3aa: CASSSPPILSYEQYF
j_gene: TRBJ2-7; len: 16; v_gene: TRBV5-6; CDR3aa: CASSQARRYGLYEQYF
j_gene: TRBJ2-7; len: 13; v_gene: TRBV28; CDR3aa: CASSQTGSDEQYF
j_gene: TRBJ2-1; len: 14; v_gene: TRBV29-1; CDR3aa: CSTRLAGSYNEQFF
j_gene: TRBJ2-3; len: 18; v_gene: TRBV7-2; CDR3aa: CASSLNFPLAGVGDTQYF
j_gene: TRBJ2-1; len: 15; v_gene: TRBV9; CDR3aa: CASSLTSGIHNEQFF
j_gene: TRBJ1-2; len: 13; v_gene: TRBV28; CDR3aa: CASKVGVNYGYTF
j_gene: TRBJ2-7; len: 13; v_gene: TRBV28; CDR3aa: CASIPDRAREQYF
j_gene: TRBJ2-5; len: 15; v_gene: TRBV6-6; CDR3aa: CASSYSLAQGETQYF
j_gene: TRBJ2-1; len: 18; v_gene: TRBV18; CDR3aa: CASSPLGTSGRTYNEQFF
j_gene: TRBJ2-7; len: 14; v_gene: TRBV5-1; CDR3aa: CASSLVVQPYEQYF
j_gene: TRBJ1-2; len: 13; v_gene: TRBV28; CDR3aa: CASSDTGVGGYTF
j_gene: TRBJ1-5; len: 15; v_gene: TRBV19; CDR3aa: CASSHGSGGNQPQHF
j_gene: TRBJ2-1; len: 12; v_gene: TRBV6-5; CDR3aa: CASKPGLGEQFF
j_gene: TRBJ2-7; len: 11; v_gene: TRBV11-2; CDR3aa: CASSGTYEQYF
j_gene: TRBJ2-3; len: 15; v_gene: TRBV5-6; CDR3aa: CASSLDRPASGIGYF
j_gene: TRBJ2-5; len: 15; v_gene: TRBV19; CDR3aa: CASSRQGQEGETQYF
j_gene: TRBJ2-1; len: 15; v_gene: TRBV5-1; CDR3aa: CASNGQGGGYNEQFF
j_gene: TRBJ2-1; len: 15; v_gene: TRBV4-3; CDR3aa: CASSQDEQGTEEQFF
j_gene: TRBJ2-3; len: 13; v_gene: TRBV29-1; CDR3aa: CSVVTNSADTQYF
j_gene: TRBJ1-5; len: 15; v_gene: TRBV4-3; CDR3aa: CASSQDRQGYQPQHF
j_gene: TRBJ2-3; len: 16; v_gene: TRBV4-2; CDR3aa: CASSRRVAGFGDTQYF
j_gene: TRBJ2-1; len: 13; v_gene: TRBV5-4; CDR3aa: CASSLTGGNEQFF
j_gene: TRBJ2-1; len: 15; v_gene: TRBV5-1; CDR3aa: CASSSGGDSYNEQFF
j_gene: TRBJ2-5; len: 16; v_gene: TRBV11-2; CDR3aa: CASSLVASGSWETQYF
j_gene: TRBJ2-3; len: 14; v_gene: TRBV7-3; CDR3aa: CASSPRGGRHTQYF
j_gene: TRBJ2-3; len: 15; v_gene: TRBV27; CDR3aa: CASRTTDWGGSTQYF
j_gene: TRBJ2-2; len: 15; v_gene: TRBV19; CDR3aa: CASSLGLQNTGELFF
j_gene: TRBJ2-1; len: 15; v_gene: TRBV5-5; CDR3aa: CASSRLAGGFNEQFF
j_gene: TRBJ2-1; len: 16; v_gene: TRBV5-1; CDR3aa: CASSLAPGGSYNEQFF
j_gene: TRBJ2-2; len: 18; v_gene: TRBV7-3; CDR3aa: CASSSGLAGGPGTGELFF
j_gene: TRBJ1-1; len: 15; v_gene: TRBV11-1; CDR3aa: CASSLTRGLDTEAFF
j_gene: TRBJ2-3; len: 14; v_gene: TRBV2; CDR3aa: CASKTGTSTDTQYF
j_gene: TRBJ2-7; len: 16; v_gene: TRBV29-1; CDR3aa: CSVEMAPLGGRQEQYF
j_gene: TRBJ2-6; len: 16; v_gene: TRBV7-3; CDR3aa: CASSPEGSSGANVLTF
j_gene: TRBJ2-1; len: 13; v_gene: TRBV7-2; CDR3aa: CASNLRTSAEQFF